Shown below are 25 T cell receptor beta chains from a single sample sequenced in a study of blood T cell repertoires in COVID-19 (dated by TCRdb to 2020 to 2021). Library method: the immunoSEQ multiplex PCR assay. TCRdb provides this immuneACCESS table in a form limited to in-frame rearrangements. Some clones are lacking; in checked studies, under half of them reflect an unresolved V gene, and why the rest are absent is not known. The sample data list some 250,000 clones, and about 90% of these were observed just once. The biggest ten clones account for about 3% of the sample. Input material: peripheral blood. These receptors came from a woman in her 30s who had recovered from COVID-19.

The rearrangement joins TRBV12-3 or TRBV12-4 to TRBJ1-1; D is undetermined. Trimming stripped 3 bases from V and 11 bases from J, with 10 bases between. The CDR3 length is 11 residues. Here the CDR3 reads CASSFRGAAFF. The DNA of the CDR3 is TGTGCCAGCAGTTTTCGGGGTGCGGCTTTCTTT.

The chain combines TRBV4-3 with TRBJ2-7; D perhaps matches TRBD1 (7 bases). The germline V and J ends were trimmed by 0 bases and 6 bases, with 18 bases remaining between them. Germline V gene lookup returns CDR1 LGHNA and CDR2 YSLEER. The CDR3 consists of 16 residues. This chain's CDR3 is CASSQDLRQGGGEQYF. CDR3 DNA: TGCGCCAGCAGCCAAGATTTGAGACAGGGAGGAGGCGAGCAGTACTTC.

This chain uses TRBV6-5 with TRBJ2-3, with 10 bases that match TRBD2. V lost 4 bases and J lost 3; bases outside the gene matches: 7. The CDR3 consists of 16 residues. CDR1 and CDR2 (germline): MNHEY, SVGAGI. The CDR3 DNA sequence: TGTGCCAGCAGTTTGCAGCGGGGGGGCCGAACAGATACGCAGTATTTT. It is translated as CASSLQRGGRTDTQYF.

J is TRBJ1-6 and V is TRBV11-2, with D perhaps TRBD1 (5 bases). The CDR3 is 15 amino acids. V dropped 2 bases and J dropped 6 bases, with 11 bases sitting between them. The germline CDR1 and CDR2 sequences are SGHAT and FQNNGV. This chain's CDR3 is CASSLQGFGNSPLHF. Written as DNA, the CDR3 is TGTGCCAGCAGCTTACAGGGCTTCGGTAATTCACCCCTCCACTTT. The complete variable domain, with remaining parts taken from reference TRBV11-2 and TRBJ1-6, reads EAGVAQSPRYKIIEKRQSVAFWCNPISGHATLYWYQQILGQGPKLLIQFQNNGVVDDSQLPKDRFSAERLKGVDSTLKIQPAKLEDSAVYLCASSLQGFGNSPLHFGNGTRLTVT.

This clone was recorded once. The V gene is TRBV27, the J gene TRBJ2-3; D is undetermined. V was pared by 7 bases and J by 0 bases, with 11 bases between. This CDR3 has 14 residues. Germline V gene lookup returns CDR1 MNHEY and CDR2 SMNVEV (reference sequence). CDR3 residues: CASTLTGSTDTQYF. The CDR3 nucleotides are TGTGCCAGCACATTAACCGGGAGCACAGATACGCAGTATTTT.

V gene TRBV30 combines with J gene TRBJ2-3; 9 nucleotides agree with TRBD2. J was trimmed by 2 bases and V by 6 bases; bases with no gene match: 6. Germline V lookup: CDR1 GTSNPN, CDR2 SVGIG (reference sequence). The CDR3 is 14 residues long. The CDR3 protein is CACQRGAPTDTQYF. As DNA, the CDR3 is TGTGCCTGCCAGCGGGGGGCCCCCACAGATACGCAGTATTTT.

The chain combines TRBV5-1 with TRBJ2-7, with TRBD2 as a possible D gene (5 bases). The ends were cut back, 1 base at V and 2 bases at J, with 13 bases in the middle. This CDR3 region has 15 residues. Germline CDR1 reads SGHRS; CDR2 reads YFSETQ. The chain's CDR3 is CASSLSSGETYEQYF. The CDR3 bases are TGCGCCAGCAGCTTGTCCAGCGGTGAGACCTACGAGCAGTACTTC.

This clone was counted only a few times. The CDR3 DNA reads as TGTGCCAGCAGCCAAGATTTCGACAGGGGGAAAGCTAACTATGGCTACACCTTC. Translated, it gives CASSQDFDRGKANYGYTF. The V and J genes are TRBV3-1 (or the pseudogene TRBV3-2) and TRBJ1-2; 9 bases fit TRBD1. The V and J ends lost 0 bases and 0 bases, in that order; junction bases with no gene match: 8. The germline V gene has CDR1 LGHDT and CDR2 YNNKEL (reference sequence). This CDR3 contains 18 residues.

CDR3 amino acids: CASSEDETGSYEQYF. In nucleotides, the CDR3 is TGTGCCAGCAGTGAAGACGAAACAGGCTCCTACGAGCAGTACTTC. The genes are TRBV6-1 and TRBJ2-7; D possibly corresponds to TRBD1 (5 bases). V lost 1 base, J lost 0 bases, and 10 bases lay in between. There are 15 residues in the CDR3. Germline V gene lookup returns CDR1 MNHNS and CDR2 SASEGT.

CDR3: CASSSNQGATQPQHF. DNA for the CDR3: TGTGCCAGTAGTAGCAACCAGGGGGCGACTCAGCCCCAGCATTTT. This chain uses TRBV19 with TRBJ1-5, with TRBD1 identical over 8 bases. Losses at the gene ends were 4 bases for V and 6 bases for J; bases not matched to a gene: 8. CDR1 is LNHDA, CDR2 SQIVND, per germline (reference sequence). The CDR3 extends over 15 amino acids. Together with reference TRBV19 and TRBJ1-5, the CDR3 gives the full variable domain: DGGITQSPKYLFRKEGQNVTLSCEQNLNHDAMYWYRQDPGQGLRLIYYSQIVNDFQKGDIAEGYSVSREKKESFPLTVTSAQKNPTAFYLCASSSNQGATQPQHFGDGTRLSIL.

This chain connects TRBV27 to TRBJ2-2; D not certain. The germline V gene encodes CDR1 MNHEY and CDR2 SMNVEV (reference sequence). V was trimmed by 3 bases and J by 1 base, leaving 6 bases between them. The CDR3 sequence is 14 residues long. DNA for the CDR3: TGTGCCAGCAGTTTGACGGGGAACACCGGGGAGCTGTTTTTT. Translated: CASSLTGNTGELFF.

This rearrangement joins TRBV6-2 or TRBV6-3 to TRBJ2-3, with 7 bases fitting TRBD2. With 3 bases clipped from V and 0 bases from J, the junction kept 3 bases outside the gene matches. The CDR3 sequence is 15 residues long. Germline values: CDR1 MNHEY, CDR2 SVGEGT. CDR3 region: CASSYLADSTDTQYF. The CDR3 bases are TGTGCCAGCAGTTATCTAGCGGATAGCACAGATACGCAGTATTTT.

The chain is built from TRBV11-2 and TRBJ1-5; 10 bases are a match to TRBD1. The J segment lost 2 bases and the V segment lost 5 bases, leaving 3 bases of the junction unmatched. Germline V gene lookup returns CDR1 SGHAT and CDR2 FQNNGV. This CDR3 spans 15 amino acids. CDR3 loop: CASSRGTGGNQPQHF. CDR3 nucleotide sequence: TGTGCCAGCAGCAGAGGGACAGGGGGCAATCAGCCCCAGCATTTT.

The chain couples TRBV24-1 to TRBJ2-2, with 11 bases aligning to TRBD1. The J segment lost 0 bases and the V segment lost 4 bases, leaving 15 bases of the junction unmatched. This CDR3 spans 21 amino acids. Germline lookup yields CDR1 KGHDR and CDR2 SFDVKD. The CDR3, as DNA: TGTGCCACCAGTGAGGGGACAGGGGGGAATGGCCACATTTCGAACACCGGGGAGCTGTTTTTT. Its protein is CATSEGTGGNGHISNTGELFF.

The chain joins TRBV7-3 to TRBJ1-1, with a tentative D call TRBD1 (5 bases). The CDR3 covers 14 residues. Deletions cut 5 bases from V and 1 base from J, with 11 bases between. The V gene's germline CDR1 is SGHTA and CDR2 FQGTGA. The CDR3 region has the DNA TGTGCCAGCAGCCCTAACGGGGGGAACACTGAAGCTTTCTTT. It translates to CASSPNGGNTEAFF. Using reference TRBV7-3 and TRBJ1-1 for the parts outside the CDR3, the full variable domain is GAGVSQTPSNKVTEKGKYVELRCDPISGHTALYWYRQSLGQGPEFLIYFQGTGAADDSGLPNDRFFAVRPEGSVSTLKIQRTERGDSAVYLCASSPNGGNTEAFFGQGTRLTVV.

This chain links TRBV27 with TRBJ2-7, with 8 nucleotides matching TRBD1. The V and J ends lost 4 bases and 0 bases, in that order; junction bases with no gene match: 5. CDR1 MNHEY and CDR2 SMNVEV come from the germline V gene (reference sequence). This CDR3 contains 15 residues. CDR3 nucleotides: TGTGCCAGCAGTTCCCCCGGACAGGGCTCCTACGAGCAGTACTTC. Translation gives CASSSPGQGSYEQYF.

The genes are TRBV30 and TRBJ2-1, with a weak D call TRBD2 (5 bases). V was shortened by 6 bases and J by 4 bases, with 13 bases between the two germline ends. Germline V gives CDR1 GTSNPN, CDR2 SVGIG (reference sequence). The CDR3 sequence is 13 residues long. CDR3 DNA: TGTGCCTGTCAAAAGGGAGATTACAATGAGCAGTTCTTC. Encoded protein: CACQKGDYNEQFF.

This chain uses TRBV6-2 or TRBV6-3 with TRBJ1-6; perhaps TRBD1 as D (6 bases). The CDR3 contains 17 residues. Germline CDR1 is MNHEY and CDR2 is SVGEGT. The V end lost 4 bases, the J end lost 1 base, and 14 bases lay between the germline ends. The chain's CDR3 is CASSFYRELSYNSPLHF. Written as DNA, the CDR3 is TGTGCCAGCAGTTTCTACAGGGAGTTATCCTATAATTCACCCCTCCACTTT.

The rearrangement links TRBV7-2 to TRBJ2-3, with 7 positions matching TRBD1. V lost 2 bases and J lost 1; bases outside the gene matches: 6. CDR3 length: 16 residues. The germline CDR1 and CDR2 sequences are SGHTA and FQGNSA. The CDR3 bases are TGTGCCAGCAGCTTATTATCGGGACAGCGCACAGATACGCAGTATTTT. This sequence encodes CASSLLSGQRTDTQYF.

The chain has TRBV7-2 and TRBJ2-3; D perhaps matches TRBD2 (5 bases). Per germline, CDR1 SGHTA and CDR2 FQGNSA. This CDR3 has 16 amino acids. Trimming shortened V by 0 bases and J by 2 bases, and 12 bases separated the two germline ends. The CDR3 DNA follows: TGTGCCAGCAGCTTAGCCGGGAACTTATACACAGATACGCAGTATTTT. Translating it yields CASSLAGNLYTDTQYF.

This sequence joins TRBV18 and TRBJ2-3, with a possible D match to TRBD2 (7 bases). CDR1 KGHSH and CDR2 LQKENI come from the germline V gene. CDR3 length equals 15 residues. V lost 3 bases, J lost 7 bases, and 17 bases lay in between. CDR3 in amino acids: CASSPAGAPQNTQYF. Here the CDR3 DNA reads TGTGCCAGCTCACCGGCGGGGGCCCCACAAAATACGCAGTATTTT. Combining the CDR3 with reference TRBV18 and TRBJ2-3 gives the whole variable domain NAGVMQNPRHLVRRRGQEARLRCSPMKGHSHVYWYRQLPEEGLKFMVYLQKENIIDESGMPKERFSAEFPKEGPSILRIQQVVRGDSAAYFCASSPAGAPQNTQYFGPGTRLTVL.

The V and J genes are TRBV5-1 and TRBJ2-1; 12 nucleotides agree with TRBD1. Trimming at V came to 0 bases and at J to 15 bases, leaving 1 base not matched to a gene. The CDR3 totals 12 residues. CDR1 is SGHRS and CDR2 is YFSETQ in the germline V gene. The CDR3 bases are TGCGCCAGCAGCTTGGGGGACAGGGGGCTGTTCTTC. It is translated as CASSLGDRGLFF.

This sequence joins TRBV6-1 and TRBJ1-3; the D gene is possibly TRBD1 (6 bases). The V gene lost 1 base and the J gene lost 3 bases, with 7 bases spanning the gap. There are 14 residues in the CDR3. Looked up from germline, CDR1 is MNHNS and CDR2 is SASEGT. The DNA of the CDR3 is TGTGCCAGCAGTGAAGGGACAGTTGGAAACACCATATATTTT. Its translation: CASSEGTVGNTIYF.

The genes are TRBV11-2 and TRBJ2-7; 7 bases agree with TRBD2. Losses at the gene ends were 5 bases for V and 2 bases for J; bases not matched to a gene: 9. CDR1 SGHAT and CDR2 FQNNGV come from the germline V gene. CDR3 size: 15 residues. The CDR3 region is CASSPYQRGPYEQYF. Written as DNA, the CDR3 is TGTGCCAGCAGCCCCTACCAGCGGGGTCCCTACGAGCAGTACTTC.

The chain has TRBV6-4 and TRBJ2-1; 8 positions agree with TRBD1. CDR1 and CDR2 from the germline V gene are MRHNA and SNTAGT. The CDR3 has 18 residues. The junction had 11 bases not matched to a gene; V was cut back by 0 bases and J by 4 bases. The CDR3 sequence: CASSDSPMAGGAYNEQFF. The CDR3 DNA follows: TGTGCCAGCAGTGACTCCCCTATGGCAGGGGGCGCTTACAATGAGCAGTTCTTC.